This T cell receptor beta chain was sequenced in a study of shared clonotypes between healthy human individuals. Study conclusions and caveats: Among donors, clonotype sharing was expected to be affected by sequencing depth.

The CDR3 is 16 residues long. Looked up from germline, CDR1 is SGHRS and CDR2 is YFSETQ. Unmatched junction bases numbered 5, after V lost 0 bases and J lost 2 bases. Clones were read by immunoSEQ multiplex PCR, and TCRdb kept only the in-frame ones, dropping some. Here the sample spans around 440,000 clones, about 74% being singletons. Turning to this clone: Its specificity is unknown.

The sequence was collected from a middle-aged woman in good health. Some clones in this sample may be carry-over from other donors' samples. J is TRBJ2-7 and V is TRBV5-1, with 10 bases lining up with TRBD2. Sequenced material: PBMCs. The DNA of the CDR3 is TGCGCCAGCAGCTTGGTAGCGGGAGGTCCGACCTACGAGCAGTACTTC. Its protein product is CASSLVAGGPTYEQYF.